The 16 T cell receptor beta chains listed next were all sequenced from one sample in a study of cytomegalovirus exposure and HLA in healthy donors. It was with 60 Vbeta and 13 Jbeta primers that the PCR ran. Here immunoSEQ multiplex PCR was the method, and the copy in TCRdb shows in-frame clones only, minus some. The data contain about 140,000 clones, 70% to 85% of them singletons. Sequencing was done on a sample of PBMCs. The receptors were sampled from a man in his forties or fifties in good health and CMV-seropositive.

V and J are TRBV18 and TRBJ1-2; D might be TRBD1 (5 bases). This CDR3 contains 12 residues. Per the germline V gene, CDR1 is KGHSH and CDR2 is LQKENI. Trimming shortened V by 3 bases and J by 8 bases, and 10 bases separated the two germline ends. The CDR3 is CASSPDTMGYTF. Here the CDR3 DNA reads TGTGCCAGCTCACCGGACACTATGGGCTACACCTTC.

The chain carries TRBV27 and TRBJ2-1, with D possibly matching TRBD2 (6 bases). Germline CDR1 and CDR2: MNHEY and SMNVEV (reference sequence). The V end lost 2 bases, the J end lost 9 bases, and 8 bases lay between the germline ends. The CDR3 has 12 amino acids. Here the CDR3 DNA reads TGTGCCAGCAGTTTAATGGGAGGTGAGCAGTTCTTC. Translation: CASSLMGGEQFF.

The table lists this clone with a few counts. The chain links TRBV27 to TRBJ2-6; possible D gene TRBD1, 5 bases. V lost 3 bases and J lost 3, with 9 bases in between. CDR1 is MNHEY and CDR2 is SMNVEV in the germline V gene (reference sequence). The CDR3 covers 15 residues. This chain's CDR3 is CASSFGQGGANVLTF. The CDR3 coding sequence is TGTGCCAGCAGTTTCGGCCAGGGTGGGGCCAACGTCCTGACTTTC.

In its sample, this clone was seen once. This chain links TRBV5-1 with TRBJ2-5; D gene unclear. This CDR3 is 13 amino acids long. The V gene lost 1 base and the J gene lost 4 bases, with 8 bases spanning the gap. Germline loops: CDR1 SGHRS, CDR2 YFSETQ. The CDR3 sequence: CASSLTPGETQYF. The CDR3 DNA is TGCGCCAGCAGCTTGACCCCGGGAGAGACCCAGTACTTC.

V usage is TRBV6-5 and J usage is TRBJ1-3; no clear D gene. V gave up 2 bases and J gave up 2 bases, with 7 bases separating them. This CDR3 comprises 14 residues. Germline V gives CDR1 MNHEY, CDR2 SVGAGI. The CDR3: CASSYGLTGNTIYF. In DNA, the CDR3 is TGTGCCAGCAGTTACGGCCTTACTGGAAACACCATATATTTT.

CDR3: CASSLGDRVLSEQFF. The DNA of the CDR3 is TGTGCCAGCAGCTTAGGGGACAGGGTCCTGTCAGAGCAGTTCTTC. The chain employs TRBV7-9 and TRBJ2-1, with TRBD1 matching over 9 bases. The ends lost 1 base at V and 10 bases at J; junction bases unmatched: 8. Germline V gene data show CDR1 as SEHNR and CDR2 as FQNEAQ (reference sequence). This CDR3 is built from 15 residues.

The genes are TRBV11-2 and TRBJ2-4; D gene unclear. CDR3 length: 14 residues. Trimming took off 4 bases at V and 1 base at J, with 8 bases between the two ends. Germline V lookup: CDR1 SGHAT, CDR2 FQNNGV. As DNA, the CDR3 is TGTGCCAGCAGCTCCCGGTGGGCCAAAAACATTCAGTACTTC. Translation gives CASSSRWAKNIQYF. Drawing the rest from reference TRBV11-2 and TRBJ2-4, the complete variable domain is EAGVAQSPRYKIIEKRQSVAFWCNPISGHATLYWYQQILGQGPKLLIQFQNNGVVDDSQLPKDRFSAERLKGVDSTLKIQPAKLEDSAVYLCASSSRWAKNIQYFGAGTRLSVL.

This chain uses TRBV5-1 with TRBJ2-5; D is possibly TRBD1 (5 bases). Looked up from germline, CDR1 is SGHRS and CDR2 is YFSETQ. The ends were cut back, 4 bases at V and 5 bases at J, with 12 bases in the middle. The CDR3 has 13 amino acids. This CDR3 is CASSARVGETQYF. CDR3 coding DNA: TGCGCCAGCAGCGCCAGGGTAGGGGAGACCCAGTACTTC. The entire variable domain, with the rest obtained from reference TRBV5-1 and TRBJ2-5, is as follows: KAGVTQTPRYLIKTRGQQVTLSCSPISGHRSVSWYQQTPGQGLQFLFEYFSETQRNKGNFPGRFSGRQFSNSRSEMNVSTLELGDSALYLCASSARVGETQYFGPGTRLLVL.

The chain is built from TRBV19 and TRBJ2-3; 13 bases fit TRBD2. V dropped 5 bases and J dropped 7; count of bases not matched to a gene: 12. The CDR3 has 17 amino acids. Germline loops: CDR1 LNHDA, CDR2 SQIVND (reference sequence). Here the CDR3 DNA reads TGTGCCAGTAGTGCCGAGAGAGGACTAGCGGGAGCAAATACGCAGTATTTT. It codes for CASSAERGLAGANTQYF.

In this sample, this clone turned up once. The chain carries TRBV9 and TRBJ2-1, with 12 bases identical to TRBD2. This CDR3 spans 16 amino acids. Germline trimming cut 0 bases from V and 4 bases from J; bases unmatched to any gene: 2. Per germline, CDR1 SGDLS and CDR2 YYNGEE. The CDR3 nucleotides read TGTGCCAGCAGCGTAGAAACTAGCGGGGGGTACAATGAGCAGTTCTTC. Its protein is CASSVETSGGYNEQFF.

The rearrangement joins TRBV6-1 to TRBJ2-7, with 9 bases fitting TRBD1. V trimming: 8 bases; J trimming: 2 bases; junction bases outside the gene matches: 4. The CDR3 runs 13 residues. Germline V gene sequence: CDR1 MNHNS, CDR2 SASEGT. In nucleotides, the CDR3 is TGTGCCAGCTGCCGGGACAGGGCCTACGAGCAGTACTTC. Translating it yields CASCRDRAYEQYF.

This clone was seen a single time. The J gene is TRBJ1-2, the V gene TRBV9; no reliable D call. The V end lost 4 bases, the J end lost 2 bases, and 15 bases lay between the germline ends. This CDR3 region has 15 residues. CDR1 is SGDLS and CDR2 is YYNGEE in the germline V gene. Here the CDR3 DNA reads TGTGCCAGCAGCCCTCAAGGTGGGCAGAACTATGGCTACACCTTC. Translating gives CASSPQGGQNYGYTF. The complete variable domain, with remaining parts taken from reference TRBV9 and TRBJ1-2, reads DSGVTQTPKHLITATGQRVTLRCSPRSGDLSVYWYQQSLDQGLQFLIQYYNGEERAKGNILERFSAQQFPDLHSELNLSSLELGDSALYFCASSPQGGQNYGYTFGSGTRLTVV.

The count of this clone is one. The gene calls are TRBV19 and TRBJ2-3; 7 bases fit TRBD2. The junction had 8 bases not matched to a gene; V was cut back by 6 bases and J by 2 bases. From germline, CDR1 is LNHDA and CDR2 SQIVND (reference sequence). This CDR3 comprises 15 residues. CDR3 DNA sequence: TGTGCCAGTAGACCTCGCGGGGGACCCACAGATACGCAGTATTTT. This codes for CASRPRGGPTDTQYF. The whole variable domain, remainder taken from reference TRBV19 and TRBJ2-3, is DGGITQSPKYLFRKEGQNVTLSCEQNLNHDAMYWYRQDPGQGLRLIYYSQIVNDFQKGDIAEGYSVSREKKESFPLTVTSAQKNPTAFYLCASRPRGGPTDTQYFGPGTRLTVL.

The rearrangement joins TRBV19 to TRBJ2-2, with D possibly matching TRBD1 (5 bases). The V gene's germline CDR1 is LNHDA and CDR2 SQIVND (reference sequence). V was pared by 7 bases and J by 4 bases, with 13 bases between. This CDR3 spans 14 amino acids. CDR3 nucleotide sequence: TGTGCCAGTAACCCGACAGTACGCACCGGGGAGCTGTTTTTT. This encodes CASNPTVRTGELFF.

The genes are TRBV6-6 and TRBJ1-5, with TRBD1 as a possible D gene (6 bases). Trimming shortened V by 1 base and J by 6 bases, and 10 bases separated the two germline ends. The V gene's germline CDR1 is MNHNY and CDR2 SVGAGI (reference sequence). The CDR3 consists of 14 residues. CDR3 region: CASSYWGGGQPQHF. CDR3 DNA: TGTGCCAGCAGTTACTGGGGGGGCGGTCAGCCCCAGCATTTT.

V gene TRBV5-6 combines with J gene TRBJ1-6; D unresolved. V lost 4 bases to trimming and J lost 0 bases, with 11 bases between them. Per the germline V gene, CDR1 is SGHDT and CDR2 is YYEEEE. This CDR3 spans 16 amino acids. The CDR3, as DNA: TGTGCCAGCAGCCGGTTCGATATCTCCTATAATTCACCCCTCCACTTT. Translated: CASSRFDISYNSPLHF.